This TCR beta chain appears in the sequencing data of a study of neurological immune-mediated disorders. TCRdb reprocessed the 5' RACE reads via MiXCR and lists one record per CDR3 protein. The sample consists of 50,000 or so distinct CDR3 sequences, around a sixth of them appearing once. This clonotype has a count of ten or more. The CDR3 extends over 12 amino acids. Germline assignment: CDR1 DFQATT and CDR2 SNEGSKA (reference sequence). Material: PBMCs. This sequence was found in a man in his 60s in good health. This chain links TRBV20-1 with TRBJ2-7; 9 positions agree with TRBD1. The CDR3 DNA reads as TGCAGGCCCGGGACAGGGACCTACGAGCAGTACTTC. Protein product: CRPGTGTYEQYF.